This T cell receptor beta chain was obtained from a study of blood T cell repertoires in COVID-19. CDR3 length equals 15 residues. V was clipped by 6 bases and J by 5 bases; unmatched bases: 11. CDR1 MNHEY and CDR2 SMNVEV come from the germline V gene (reference sequence). As originally analysed: The assay estimated nucleated cells by amplifying reference gene primers. Here immunoSEQ multiplex PCR was the method, and the copy in TCRdb shows in-frame clones only, minus some. Clone size and the V and J calls come from that table; the DNA yielded D and trimming. The data hold about 300,000 clones, with more than 80% observed a single time.

The sample was peripheral blood. This sequence joins TRBV27 and TRBJ2-5; TRBD1 matches 8 bases. This clonotype was obtained from a woman in her fifties or sixties with COVID-19, enrolled during active disease. For the CDR3, the DNA is TGTGCCAGCAGCCCTCGGACAGGGATTCGGGAGACCCAGTACTTC. The encoded protein is CASSPRTGIRETQYF.